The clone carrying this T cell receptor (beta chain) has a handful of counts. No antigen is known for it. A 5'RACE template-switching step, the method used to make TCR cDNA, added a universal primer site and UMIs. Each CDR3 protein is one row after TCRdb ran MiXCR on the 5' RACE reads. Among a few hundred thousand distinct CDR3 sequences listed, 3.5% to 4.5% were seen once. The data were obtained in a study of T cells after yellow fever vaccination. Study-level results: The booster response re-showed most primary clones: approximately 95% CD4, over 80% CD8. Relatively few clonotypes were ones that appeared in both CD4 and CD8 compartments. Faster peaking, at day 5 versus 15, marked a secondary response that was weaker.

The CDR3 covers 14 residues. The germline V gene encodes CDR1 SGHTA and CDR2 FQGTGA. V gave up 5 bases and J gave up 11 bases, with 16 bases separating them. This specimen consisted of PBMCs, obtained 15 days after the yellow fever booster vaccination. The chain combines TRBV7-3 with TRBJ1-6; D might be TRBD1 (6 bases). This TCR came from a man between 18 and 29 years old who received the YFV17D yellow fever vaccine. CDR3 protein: CASSATGHDTPLHF. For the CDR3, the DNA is TGTGCCAGCAGCGCGACGGGACATGATACACCCCTCCACTTT. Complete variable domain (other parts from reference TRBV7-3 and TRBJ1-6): GAGVSQTPSNKVTEKGKYVELRCDPISGHTALYWYRQSLGQGPEFLIYFQGTGAADDSGLPNDRFFAVRPEGSVSTLKIQRTERGDSAVYLCASSATGHDTPLHFGNGTRLTVT.